The rows below give T cell receptor beta chains drawn from one sample of a study of beta chain features in type 1 diabetes. TCRdb's copy holds only in-frame clones and misses some; the assay was immunoSEQ multiplex PCR. The sample carries around 160,000 clones, 50% to 70% recorded once. The sample taken for sequencing was naive CD4+ T cells from blood. The receptors shown here come from a man aged 25-45 years with type 1 diabetes. Both conserved end residues are part of each CDR3. Fields, in order: J gene, D gene, clone size, V gene, CDR3 protein, CDR3 DNA. D genes are given only for firm matches. Rows give clone size only sometimes, using once, few, many, or a class for an expanded clone.

j_call: TRBJ1-1
d_call: NA
clone_size: once
v_call: TRBV7-9
cdr3_aa: CASSPLRGAVNTEAFF
cdr3_nt: TGTGCCAGCAGCCCCTTAAGGGGGGCGGTGAACACTGAAGCTTTCTTT

j_call: TRBJ2-7
d_call: NA
clone_size: few
v_call: TRBV7-9
cdr3_aa: CASRDGGGYEQYF
cdr3_nt: TGTGCCAGCAGGGACGGAGGCGGGTACGAGCAGTACTTC

j_call: TRBJ2-3
d_call: TRBD1
clone_size: few
v_call: TRBV9
cdr3_aa: CASSVRTGGGTDTQYF
cdr3_nt: TGTGCCAGCAGCGTTAGAACAGGGGGCGGGACAGATACGCAGTATTTT

j_call: TRBJ2-4
d_call: NA
clone_size: few
v_call: TRBV6-1
cdr3_aa: CASSEGRAKNIQYF
cdr3_nt: TGTGCCAGCAGTGAAGGCAGAGCCAAAAACATTCAGTACTTC

j_call: TRBJ2-5
d_call: NA
clone_size: NA
v_call: TRBV4-1
cdr3_aa: CASSQDQRPGETQYF
cdr3_nt: TGCGCCAGCAGCCAAGATCAGAGGCCCGGGGAGACCCAGTACTTC

j_call: TRBJ2-5
d_call: NA
clone_size: NA
v_call: TRBV30
cdr3_aa: CAWTPLAKETQYF
cdr3_nt: TGTGCCTGGACACCTCTGGCCAAAGAGACCCAGTACTTC

j_call: TRBJ2-1
d_call: NA
clone_size: NA
v_call: TRBV20-1
cdr3_aa: CSAYNNEQFF
cdr3_nt: TGCAGTGCTTACAACAATGAGCAGTTCTTC

j_call: TRBJ2-7
d_call: TRBD1
clone_size: once
v_call: TRBV29-1
cdr3_aa: CSVERDSLGQYF
cdr3_nt: TGCAGCGTTGAACGGGACAGCCTGGGGCAGTACTTC

j_call: TRBJ1-2
d_call: TRBD1
clone_size: NA
v_call: TRBV29-1
cdr3_aa: CSVEGDSNYGYTF
cdr3_nt: TGCAGCGTTGAAGGGGACAGTAACTATGGCTACACCTTC

j_call: TRBJ1-2
d_call: NA
clone_size: NA
v_call: TRBV18
cdr3_aa: CASSLDILYGYTF
cdr3_nt: TGTGCCAGCTCACTGGACATACTCTATGGCTACACCTTC

j_call: TRBJ2-5
d_call: TRBD1
clone_size: NA
v_call: TRBV13
cdr3_aa: CASSTGQQETQYF
cdr3_nt: TGTGCCAGCAGCACGGGACAGCAAGAGACCCAGTACTTC

j_call: TRBJ2-7
d_call: NA
clone_size: once
v_call: TRBV6-5
cdr3_aa: CASGRPEDEQYF
cdr3_nt: TGTGCCAGCGGCAGACCAGAGGACGAGCAGTACTTC

j_call: TRBJ2-5
d_call: TRBD2
clone_size: NA
v_call: TRBV7-2
cdr3_aa: CATRGLAGVQETQYF
cdr3_nt: TGTGCCACCAGGGGACTAGCGGGGGTTCAAGAGACCCAGTACTTC

j_call: TRBJ2-3
d_call: TRBD2
clone_size: NA
v_call: TRBV9
cdr3_aa: CASSVGTSGYTQYF
cdr3_nt: TGTGCCAGCAGCGTAGGTACTAGCGGTTATACGCAGTATTTT

j_call: TRBJ2-3
d_call: NA
clone_size: NA
v_call: TRBV5-6
cdr3_aa: CASSTQPSTDTQYF
cdr3_nt: TGTGCCAGCAGCACCCAGCCTAGCACAGATACGCAGTATTTT

j_call: TRBJ1-2
d_call: NA
clone_size: NA
v_call: TRBV5-6
cdr3_aa: CASSRRPDSKNYGYTF
cdr3_nt: TGTGCCAGCAGCCGGAGGCCGGACAGCAAAAACTATGGCTACACCTTC